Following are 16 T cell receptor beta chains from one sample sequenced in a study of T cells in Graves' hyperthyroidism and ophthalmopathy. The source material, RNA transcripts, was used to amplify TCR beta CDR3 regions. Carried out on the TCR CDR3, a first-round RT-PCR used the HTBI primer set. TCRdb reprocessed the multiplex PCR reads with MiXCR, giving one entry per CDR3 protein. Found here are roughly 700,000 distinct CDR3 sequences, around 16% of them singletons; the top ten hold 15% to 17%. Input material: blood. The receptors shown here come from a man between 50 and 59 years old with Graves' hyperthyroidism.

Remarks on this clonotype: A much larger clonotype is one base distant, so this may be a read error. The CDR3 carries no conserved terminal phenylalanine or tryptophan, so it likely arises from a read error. The CDR3 DNA reads as TGCAGTGCTGAAACGCCCGAGAATACCTACGAGCAGTACTCC. The encoded protein is CSAETPENTYEQYS. The V call is TRBV20-1, the J call TRBJ2-7, with D uncertain. This CDR3 has 14 residues. Germline V lookup: CDR1 DFQATT, CDR2 SNEGSKA (reference sequence). V was trimmed by 5 bases and J by 2 bases, leaving 16 bases between them.

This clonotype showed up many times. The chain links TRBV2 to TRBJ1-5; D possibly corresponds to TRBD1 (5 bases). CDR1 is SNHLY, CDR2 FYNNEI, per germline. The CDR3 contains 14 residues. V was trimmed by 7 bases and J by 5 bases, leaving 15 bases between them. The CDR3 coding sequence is TGTGCCAGCAAAAAGGAGCAGGGTCATCAGCCCCAGCATTTT. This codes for CASKKEQGHQPQHF.

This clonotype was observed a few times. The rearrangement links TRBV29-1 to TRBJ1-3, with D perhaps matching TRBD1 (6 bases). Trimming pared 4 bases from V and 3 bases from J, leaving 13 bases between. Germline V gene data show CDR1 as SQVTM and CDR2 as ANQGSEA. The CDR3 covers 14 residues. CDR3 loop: CSVGLGDIGNTIYF. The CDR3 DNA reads TGCAGCGTTGGACTTGGGGACATTGGAAACACCATATATTTT. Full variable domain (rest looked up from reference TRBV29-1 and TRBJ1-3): SAVISQKPSRDICQRGTSLTIQCQVDSQVTMMFWYRQQPGQSLTLIATANQGSEATYESGFVIDKFPISRPNLTFSTLTVSNMSPEDSSIYLCSVGLGDIGNTIYFGEGSWLTVV.

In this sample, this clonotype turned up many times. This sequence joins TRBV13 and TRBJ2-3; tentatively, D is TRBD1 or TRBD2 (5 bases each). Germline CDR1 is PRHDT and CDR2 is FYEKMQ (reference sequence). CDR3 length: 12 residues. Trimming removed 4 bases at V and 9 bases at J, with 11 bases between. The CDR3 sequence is CASSSRGVTQYF. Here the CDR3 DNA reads TGTGCCAGCAGCTCCCGAGGGGTAACGCAGTATTTT.

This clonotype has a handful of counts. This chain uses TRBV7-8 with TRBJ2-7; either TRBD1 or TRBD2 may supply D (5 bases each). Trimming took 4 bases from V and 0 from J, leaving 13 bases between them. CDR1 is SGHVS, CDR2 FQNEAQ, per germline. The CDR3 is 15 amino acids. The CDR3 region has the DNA TGTGCCAGCAGCTCCGGGGCGTCCAGCTCCTACGAGCAGTACTTC. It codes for CASSSGASSSYEQYF.

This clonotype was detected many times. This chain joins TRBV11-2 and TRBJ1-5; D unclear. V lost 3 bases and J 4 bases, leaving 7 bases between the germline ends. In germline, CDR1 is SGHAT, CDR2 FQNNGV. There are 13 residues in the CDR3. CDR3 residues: CASSFERNQPQHF. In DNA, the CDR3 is TGTGCCAGCAGCTTCGAGAGAAATCAGCCCCAGCATTTT.

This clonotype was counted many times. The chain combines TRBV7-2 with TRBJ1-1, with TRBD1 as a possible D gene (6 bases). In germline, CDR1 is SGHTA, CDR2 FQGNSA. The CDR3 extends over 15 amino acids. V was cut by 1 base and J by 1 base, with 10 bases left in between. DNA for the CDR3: TGTGCCAGCAGCTTAGTGGGGGCTAAGAACACTGAAGCTTTCTTT. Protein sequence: CASSLVGAKNTEAFF. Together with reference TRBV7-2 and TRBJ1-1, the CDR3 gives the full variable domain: GAGVSQSPSNKVTEKGKDVELRCDPISGHTALYWYRQSLGQGLEFLIYFQGNSAPDKSGLPSDRFSAERTGGSVSTLTIQRTQQEDSAVYLCASSLVGAKNTEAFFGQGTRLTVV.

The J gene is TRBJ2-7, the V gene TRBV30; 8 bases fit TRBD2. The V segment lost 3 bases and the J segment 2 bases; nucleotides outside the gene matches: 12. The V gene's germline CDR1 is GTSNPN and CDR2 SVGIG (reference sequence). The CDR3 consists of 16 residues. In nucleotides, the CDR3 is TGTGCCTGGAGCGGACCTCTAGGCGGGAGGACCTACGAGCAGTACTTC. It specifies CAWSGPLGGRTYEQYF.

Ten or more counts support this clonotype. CDR3 coding DNA: TGTGCCACCAGCCTTGGGACAGCAAACACAGATACGCAGTATTTT. Its protein is CATSLGTANTDTQYF. This chain joins TRBV24-1 and TRBJ2-3, with 7 bases aligning to TRBD1. Trimming took 7 bases from V and 2 from J; bases not matched to a gene: 8. The CDR3 is made up of 15 amino acids. From germline, CDR1 is KGHDR and CDR2 SFDVKD.

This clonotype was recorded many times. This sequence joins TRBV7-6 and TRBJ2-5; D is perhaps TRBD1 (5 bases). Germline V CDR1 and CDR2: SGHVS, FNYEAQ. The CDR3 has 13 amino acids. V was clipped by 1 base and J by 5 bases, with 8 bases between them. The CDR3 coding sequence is TGTGCCAGCAGCTTAGACTGGGGCGAGACCCAGTACTTC. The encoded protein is CASSLDWGETQYF.

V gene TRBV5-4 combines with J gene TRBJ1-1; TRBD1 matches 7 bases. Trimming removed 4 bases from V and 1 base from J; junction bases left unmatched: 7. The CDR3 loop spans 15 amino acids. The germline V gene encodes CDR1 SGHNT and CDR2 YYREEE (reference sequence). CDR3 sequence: CASSTKTGTNTEAFF. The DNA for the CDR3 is TGTGCCAGCAGCACAAAGACAGGGACGAACACTGAAGCTTTCTTT.

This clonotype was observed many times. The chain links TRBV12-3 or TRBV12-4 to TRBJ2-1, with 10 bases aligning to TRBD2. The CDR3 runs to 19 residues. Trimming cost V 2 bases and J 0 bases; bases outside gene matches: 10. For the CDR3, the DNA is TGTGCCAGCAGTTTAAGTATCGGGGCTAGCGGGGGCTCCTACAATGAGCAGTTCTTC. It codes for CASSLSIGASGGSYNEQFF.

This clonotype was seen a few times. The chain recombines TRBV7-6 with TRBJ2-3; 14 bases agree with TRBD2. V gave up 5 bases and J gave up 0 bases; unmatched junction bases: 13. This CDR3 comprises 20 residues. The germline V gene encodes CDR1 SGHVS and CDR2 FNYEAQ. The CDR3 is CASSTPGLAGDETSTDTQYF. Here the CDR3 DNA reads TGTGCCAGCAGCACCCCGGGACTAGCGGGAGATGAGACTAGCACAGATACGCAGTATTTT.

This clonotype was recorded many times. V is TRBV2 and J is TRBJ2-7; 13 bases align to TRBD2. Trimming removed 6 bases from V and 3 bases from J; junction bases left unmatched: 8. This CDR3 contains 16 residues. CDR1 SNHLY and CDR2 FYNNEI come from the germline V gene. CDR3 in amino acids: CASRERTSGSVYEQYF. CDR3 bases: TGTGCCAGCAGGGAACGGACTAGCGGGAGCGTCTACGAGCAGTACTTC.

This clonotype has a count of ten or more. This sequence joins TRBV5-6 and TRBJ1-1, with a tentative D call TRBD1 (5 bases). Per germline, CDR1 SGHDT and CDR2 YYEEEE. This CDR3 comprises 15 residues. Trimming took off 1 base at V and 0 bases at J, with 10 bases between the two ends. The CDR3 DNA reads TGTGCCAGCAGCTTGCCCGACAGAGTGAACACTGAAGCTTTCTTT. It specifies CASSLPDRVNTEAFF. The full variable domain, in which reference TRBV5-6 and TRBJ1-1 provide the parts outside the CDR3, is DAGVTQSPTHLIKTRGQQVTLRCSPKSGHDTVSWYQQALGQGPQFIFQYYEEEERQRGNFPDRFSGHQFPNYSSELNVNALLLGDSALYLCASSLPDRVNTEAFFGQGTRLTVV.

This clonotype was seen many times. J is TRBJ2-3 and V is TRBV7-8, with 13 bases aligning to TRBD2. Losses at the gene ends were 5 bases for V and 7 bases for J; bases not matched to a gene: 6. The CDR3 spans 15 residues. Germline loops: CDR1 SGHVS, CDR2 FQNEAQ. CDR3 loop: CASSPGLAGVNTQYF. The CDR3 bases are TGTGCCAGCAGCCCTGGACTAGCGGGAGTGAATACGCAGTATTTT.